This TCR beta chain emerged from a study of T cell responses to AZD1222 COVID-19 vaccine. The CDR3 is 16 residues long. J gave up 5 bases and V 5 bases, and 9 bases lay outside the gene matches. Germline CDR1 and CDR2: KGHSH and LQKENI. Only in-frame clones appear in the TCRdb table, and some are missing; sequencing was by immunoSEQ multiplex PCR. The data contain about 140,000 clones, about 89% of them singletons. Whole-study findings and limits: Donor demographics were predominantly white British with a female majority; clonal diversity may be underestimated. As reported, nearly half of all spike-specific TCRs target variant regions that are unmutated. AZD1222 recipients seropositive at baseline numbered only six or seven. Spike-specific TCR repertoires showed rising breadth and depth after two AZD1222 doses.

Remarks on this clone: Its antigen is unidentified.

This clonotype originated in an adult who received the MenACWY meningococcal vaccine as a control. The V call is TRBV18, the J call TRBJ2-2, with 9 bases identical to TRBD1. Sequencing was performed on peripheral blood, taken 28 days after the second dose of the MenACWY control vaccine. The CDR3 DNA reads as TGTGCCAGCTCAACAGACACAGGGGGCTTTACCGGGGAGCTGTTTTTT. Its translation: CASSTDTGGFTGELFF.